The 10 T cell receptor beta chains in this list originate from one sample, sequenced in a study of OX40 agonist ivuxolimab in advanced cancers. Sequencing used immunoSEQ multiplex PCR; TCRdb keeps in-frame clones, though not all of them. Here the sample spans over 50,000 clones, roughly 80% being singletons. The sample consisted of CD4+ or CD8+ T cells sorted from blood, taken in a trial of the OX40 agonist ivuxolimab. Receptors were obtained from an adult with an advanced solid tumor such as melanoma, head and neck, liver or kidney cancer.

V gene TRBV27 combines with J gene TRBJ1-6; D perhaps matches TRBD1 (6 bases). The germline V gene has CDR1 MNHEY and CDR2 SMNVEV (reference sequence). There are 12 residues in the CDR3. Trimming removed 5 bases at V and 8 bases at J, with 7 bases between. CDR3 nucleotide sequence: TGTGCCAGCAGTCGGGGGCATTCACCCCTCCACTTT. It yields the protein CASSRGHSPLHF.

The chain recombines TRBV29-1 with TRBJ1-2; no reliable D call. V lost 1 base, J lost 2 bases, and 8 bases lay in between. CDR1 is SQVTM and CDR2 is ANQGSEA in the germline V gene. CDR3 length equals 13 residues. CDR3 DNA: TGCAGCGTTGAAGTTGTCAGGAACTATGGCTACACCTTC. Translating it yields CSVEVVRNYGYTF.

V is TRBV7-9 and J is TRBJ1-1; D ambiguous. With 7 bases removed from V and 1 base from J, the gap between germline ends came to 10 bases. The CDR3 has 13 amino acids. Germline CDR1 and CDR2: SEHNR and FQNEAQ (reference sequence). The CDR3 DNA reads as TGTGCCAGCACCACGAAGGGGAACACTGAAGCTTTCTTT. Its translation: CASTTKGNTEAFF.

J is TRBJ2-3 and V is TRBV30; 8 bases match TRBD1. This CDR3 comprises 13 residues. Trimming removed 3 bases from V and 2 bases from J; junction bases left unmatched: 1. Germline lookup yields CDR1 GTSNPN and CDR2 SVGIG (reference sequence). CDR3 residues: CAWSRGPTDTQYF. CDR3 nucleotides: TGTGCCTGGAGCAGGGGGCCCACAGATACGCAGTATTTT. The full variable domain, in which reference TRBV30 and TRBJ2-3 provide the parts outside the CDR3, is SQTIHQWPATLVQPVGSPLSLECTVEGTSNPNLYWYRQAAGRGLQLLFYSVGIGQISSEVPQNLSASRPQDRQFILSSKKLLLSDSGFYLCAWSRGPTDTQYFGPGTRLTVL.

The chain is built from TRBV6-6 and TRBJ1-5; 7 nucleotides match TRBD1. The length of the CDR3 is 15 residues. V shed 5 bases and J 6 bases; nucleotides not matched to a gene: 10. Germline V gives CDR1 MNHNY, CDR2 SVGAGI (reference sequence). CDR3 nucleotides: TGTGCCAGCAGTAAAATCAGGGGGGTTGGTCAGCCCCAGCATTTT. Translating it yields CASSKIRGVGQPQHF.

The rearrangement joins TRBV9 to TRBJ2-3; 10 bases align to TRBD2. With V trimmed by 1 base and J by 6 bases, 8 bases remained unmatched. The CDR3 length is 16 residues. Germline CDR1 SGDLS, CDR2 YYNGEE. The CDR3 coding sequence is TGTGCCAGCAGCGTAAGGGCTAGCGGGGGAGGGGATACGCAGTATTTT. It encodes CASSVRASGGGDTQYF.

The chain joins TRBV9 to TRBJ2-5, with TRBD2 identical over 10 bases. The CDR3 spans 17 residues. The V segment lost 0 bases and the J segment 0 bases; nucleotides outside the gene matches: 5. Per the germline V gene, CDR1 is SGDLS and CDR2 is YYNGEE. Here the CDR3 reads CASSVGWTSGYQETQYF. The CDR3 nucleotides read TGTGCCAGCAGCGTAGGGTGGACTAGCGGATACCAAGAGACCCAGTACTTC.

This sequence joins TRBV5-1 and TRBJ1-2; D ambiguous. The CDR3 runs to 14 residues. In germline, CDR1 is SGHRS, CDR2 YFSETQ. V was shortened by 0 bases and J by 5 bases, with 11 bases between the two germline ends. This CDR3 is CASSLGTDIYGYTF. CDR3 DNA sequence: TGCGCCAGCAGCTTGGGTACAGACATATATGGCTACACCTTC.

This clone has just a few counts. The CDR3 loop is CASKIWGNSPLHF. CDR3 DNA sequence: TGTGCCAGCAAGATCTGGGGTAATTCACCCCTCCACTTT. The V and J genes are TRBV6-1 and TRBJ1-6; D unresolved. Trimming removed 7 bases at V and 6 bases at J, with 10 bases between. The CDR3 loop spans 13 amino acids. The germline gives CDR1 MNHNS, CDR2 SASEGT.

The chain joins TRBV11-1 to TRBJ1-1, with 7 bases fitting TRBD1. Unmatched junction bases numbered 11, after V lost 0 bases and J lost 7 bases. This CDR3 spans 16 amino acids. Germline lookup yields CDR1 SGHAT and CDR2 FQDESV (reference sequence). CDR3 amino acids: CASSLAWAGGTLEAFF. In DNA, the CDR3 is TGTGCCAGCAGCTTAGCGTGGGCAGGGGGTACTCTTGAAGCTTTCTTT.